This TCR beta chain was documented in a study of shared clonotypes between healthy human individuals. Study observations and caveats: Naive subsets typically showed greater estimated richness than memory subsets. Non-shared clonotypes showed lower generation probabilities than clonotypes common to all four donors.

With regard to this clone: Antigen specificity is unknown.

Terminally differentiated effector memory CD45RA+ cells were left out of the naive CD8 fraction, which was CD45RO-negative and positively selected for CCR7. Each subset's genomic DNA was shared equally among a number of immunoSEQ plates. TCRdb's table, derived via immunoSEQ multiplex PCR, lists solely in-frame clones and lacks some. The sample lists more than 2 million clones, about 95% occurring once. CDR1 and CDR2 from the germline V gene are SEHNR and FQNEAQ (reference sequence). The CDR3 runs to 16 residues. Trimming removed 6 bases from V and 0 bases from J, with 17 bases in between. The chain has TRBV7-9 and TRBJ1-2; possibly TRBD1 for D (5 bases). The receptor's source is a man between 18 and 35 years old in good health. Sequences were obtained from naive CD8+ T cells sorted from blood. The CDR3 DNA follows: TGTGCCAGCAGTTTTAGGGACGCCGAAGCTAACTATGGCTACACCTTC. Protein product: CASSFRDAEANYGYTF.